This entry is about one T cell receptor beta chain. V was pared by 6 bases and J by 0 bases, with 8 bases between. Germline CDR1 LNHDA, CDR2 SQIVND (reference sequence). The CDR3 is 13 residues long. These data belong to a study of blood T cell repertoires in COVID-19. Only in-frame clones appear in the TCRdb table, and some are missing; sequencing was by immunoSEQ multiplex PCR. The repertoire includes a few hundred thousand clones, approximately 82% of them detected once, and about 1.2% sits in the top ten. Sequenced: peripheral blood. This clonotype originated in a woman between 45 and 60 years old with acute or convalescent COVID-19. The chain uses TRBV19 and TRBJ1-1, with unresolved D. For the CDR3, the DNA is TGTGCCAGTAGGTTCCAGGTGAACACTGAAGCTTTCTTT. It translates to CASRFQVNTEAFF.